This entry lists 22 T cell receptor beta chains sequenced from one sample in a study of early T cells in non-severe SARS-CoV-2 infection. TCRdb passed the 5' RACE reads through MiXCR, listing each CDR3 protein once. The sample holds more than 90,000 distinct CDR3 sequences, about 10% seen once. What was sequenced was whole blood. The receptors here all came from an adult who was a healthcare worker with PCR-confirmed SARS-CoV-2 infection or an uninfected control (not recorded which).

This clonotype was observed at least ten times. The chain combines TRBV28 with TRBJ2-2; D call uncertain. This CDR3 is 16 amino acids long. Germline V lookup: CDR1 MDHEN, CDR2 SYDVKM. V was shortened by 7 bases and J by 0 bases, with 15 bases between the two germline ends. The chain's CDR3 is CASTQLSGPNTGELFF. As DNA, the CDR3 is TGTGCCAGCACCCAATTATCAGGACCGAACACCGGGGAGCTGTTTTTT.

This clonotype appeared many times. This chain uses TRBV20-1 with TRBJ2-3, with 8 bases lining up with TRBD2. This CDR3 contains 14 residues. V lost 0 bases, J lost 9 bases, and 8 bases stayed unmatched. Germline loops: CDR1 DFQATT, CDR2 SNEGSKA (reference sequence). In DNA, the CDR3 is TGCAGTGCTAGAGATCAGTATCGCGGGAGGACGCAGTATTTT. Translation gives CSARDQYRGRTQYF.

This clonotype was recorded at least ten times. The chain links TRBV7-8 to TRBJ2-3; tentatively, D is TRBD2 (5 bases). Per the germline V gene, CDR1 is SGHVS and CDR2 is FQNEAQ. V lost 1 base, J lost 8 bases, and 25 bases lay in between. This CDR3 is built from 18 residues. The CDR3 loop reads CASSLGLRVAPRRGTQYF. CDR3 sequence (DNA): TGTGCCAGCAGCTTAGGTTTGAGGGTAGCCCCTCGGCGAGGTACGCAGTATTTT.

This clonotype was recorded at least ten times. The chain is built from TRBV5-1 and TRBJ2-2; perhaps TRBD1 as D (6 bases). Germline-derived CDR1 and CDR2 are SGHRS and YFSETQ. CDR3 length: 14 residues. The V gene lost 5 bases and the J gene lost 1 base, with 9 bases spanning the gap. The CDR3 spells CASSYRENTGELFF. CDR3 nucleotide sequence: TGCGCCAGCAGTTACAGGGAGAACACCGGGGAGCTGTTTTTT.

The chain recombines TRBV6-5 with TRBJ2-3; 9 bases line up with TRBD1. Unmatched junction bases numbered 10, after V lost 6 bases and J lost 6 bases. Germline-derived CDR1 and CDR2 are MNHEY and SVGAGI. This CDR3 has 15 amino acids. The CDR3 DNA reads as TGTGCCAGCAGGGAAACCGGGACAGGGAAGGATACGCAGTATTTT. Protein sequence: CASRETGTGKDTQYF.

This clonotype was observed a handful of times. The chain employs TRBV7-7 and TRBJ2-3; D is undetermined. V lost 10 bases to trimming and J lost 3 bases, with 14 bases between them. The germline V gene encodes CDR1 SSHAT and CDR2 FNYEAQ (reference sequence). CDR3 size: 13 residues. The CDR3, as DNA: TGTGCCATTGGACGGAGCCAGACAGATACGCAGTATTTT. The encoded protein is CAIGRSQTDTQYF.

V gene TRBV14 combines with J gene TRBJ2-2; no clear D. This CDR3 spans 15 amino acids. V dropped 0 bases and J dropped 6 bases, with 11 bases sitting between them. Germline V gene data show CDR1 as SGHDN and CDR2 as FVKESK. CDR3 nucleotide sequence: TGTGCCAGCAGCCAAGATTTCGGCTACCCCGGGGAGCTGTTTTTT. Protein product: CASSQDFGYPGELFF.

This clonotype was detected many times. The CDR3 spells CASSFGLAGDSYEQYF. The DNA of the CDR3 is TGTGCCAGCAGTTTTGGACTAGCGGGAGACTCCTACGAGCAGTACTTC. This chain joins TRBV12-3 or TRBV12-4 and TRBJ2-7; TRBD2 agrees at 13 bases. Unmatched junction bases numbered 2, after V lost 3 bases and J lost 0 bases. The CDR3 extends over 16 amino acids.

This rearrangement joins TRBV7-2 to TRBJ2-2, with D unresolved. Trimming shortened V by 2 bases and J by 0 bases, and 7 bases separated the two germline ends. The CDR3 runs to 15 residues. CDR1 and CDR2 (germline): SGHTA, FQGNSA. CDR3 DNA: TGTGCCAGCAGCTTACAACCTACGAACACCGGGGAGCTGTTTTTT. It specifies CASSLQPTNTGELFF.

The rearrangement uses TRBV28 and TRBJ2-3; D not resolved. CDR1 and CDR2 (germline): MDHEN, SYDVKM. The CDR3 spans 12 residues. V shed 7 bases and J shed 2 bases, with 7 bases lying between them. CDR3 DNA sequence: TGTGCCAGCACTAACCCCACAGATACGCAGTATTTT. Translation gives CASTNPTDTQYF.

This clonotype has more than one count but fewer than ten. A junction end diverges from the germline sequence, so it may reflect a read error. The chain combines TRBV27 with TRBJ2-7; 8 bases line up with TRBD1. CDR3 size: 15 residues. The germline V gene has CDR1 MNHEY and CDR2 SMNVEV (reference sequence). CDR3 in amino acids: CASSLKDRDSHEQYF. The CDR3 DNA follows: TGTGCCAGCAGTTTAAAGGACAGGGACTCCCACGAGCAGTACTTC.

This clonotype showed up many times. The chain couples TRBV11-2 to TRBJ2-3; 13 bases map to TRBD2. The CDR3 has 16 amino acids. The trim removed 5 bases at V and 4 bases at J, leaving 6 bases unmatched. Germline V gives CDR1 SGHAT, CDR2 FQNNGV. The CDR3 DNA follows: TGTGCCAGCAGCCTCCGGACTAGCGGGAGATCAGATACGCAGTATTTT. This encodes CASSLRTSGRSDTQYF.

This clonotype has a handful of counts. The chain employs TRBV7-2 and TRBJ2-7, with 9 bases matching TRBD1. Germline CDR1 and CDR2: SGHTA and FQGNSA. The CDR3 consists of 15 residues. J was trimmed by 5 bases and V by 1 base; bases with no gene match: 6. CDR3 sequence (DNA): TGTGCCAGCAGCTTAGGTGGGACAGGGAGCAACGAGCAGTACTTC. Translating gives CASSLGGTGSNEQYF.

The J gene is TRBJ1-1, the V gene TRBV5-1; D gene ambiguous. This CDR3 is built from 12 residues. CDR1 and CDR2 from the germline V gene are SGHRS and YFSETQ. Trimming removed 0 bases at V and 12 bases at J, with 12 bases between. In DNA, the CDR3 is TGCGCCAGCAGCTTGGACGGCGCAACGACTTTCTTT. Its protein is CASSLDGATTFF.

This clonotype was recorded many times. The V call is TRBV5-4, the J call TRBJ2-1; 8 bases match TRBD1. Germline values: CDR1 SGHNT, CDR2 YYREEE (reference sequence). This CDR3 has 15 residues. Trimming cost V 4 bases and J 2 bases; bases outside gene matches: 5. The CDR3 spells CASSEGQGPYNEQFF. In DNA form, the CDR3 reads TGTGCCAGCAGCGAAGGACAGGGTCCCTACAATGAGCAGTTCTTC.

The CDR3 bases are TGTGCCAGCAGGCCACAGGGGGCCGGAGGTGAAAAACTGTTTTTT. Translated, it gives CASRPQGAGGEKLFF. The chain recombines TRBV28 with TRBJ1-4; 9 bases agree with TRBD1. After removal of 6 bases from V and 7 bases from J, the junction contained 9 bases not matched to a gene. The germline CDR1 and CDR2 sequences are MDHEN and SYDVKM. This CDR3 has 15 amino acids.

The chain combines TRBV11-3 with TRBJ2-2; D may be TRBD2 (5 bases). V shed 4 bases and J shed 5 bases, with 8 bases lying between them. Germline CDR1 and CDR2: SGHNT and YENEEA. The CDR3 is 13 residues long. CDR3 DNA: TGTGCCAGCAGCTCCAGAGGGACCGGGGAGCTGTTTTTT. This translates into CASSSRGTGELFF.

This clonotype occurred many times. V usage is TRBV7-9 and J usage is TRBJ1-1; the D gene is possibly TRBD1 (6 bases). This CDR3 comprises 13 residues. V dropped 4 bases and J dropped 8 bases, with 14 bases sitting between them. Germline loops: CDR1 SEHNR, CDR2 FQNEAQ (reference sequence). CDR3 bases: TGTGCCAGCAGCTCGACCGGGGGCTGGGAAGCTTTCTTT. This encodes CASSSTGGWEAFF.

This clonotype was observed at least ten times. The chain's CDR3 is CASSYRAGTGPYEQYF. The DNA for the CDR3 is TGTGCCAGCAGTTACAGAGCCGGGACAGGACCCTACGAGCAGTACTTC. This chain connects TRBV28 to TRBJ2-7; 8 bases are a match to TRBD1. Germline CDR1 MDHEN, CDR2 SYDVKM. V shed 4 bases and J 2 bases; nucleotides not matched to a gene: 10. The CDR3 totals 16 residues.

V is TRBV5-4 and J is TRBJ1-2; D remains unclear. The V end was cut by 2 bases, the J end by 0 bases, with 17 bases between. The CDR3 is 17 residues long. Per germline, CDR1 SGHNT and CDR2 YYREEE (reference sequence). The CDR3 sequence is CASSFGPVIKSNYGYTF. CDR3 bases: TGTGCCAGCAGCTTTGGACCGGTTATAAAGTCTAACTATGGCTACACCTTC.

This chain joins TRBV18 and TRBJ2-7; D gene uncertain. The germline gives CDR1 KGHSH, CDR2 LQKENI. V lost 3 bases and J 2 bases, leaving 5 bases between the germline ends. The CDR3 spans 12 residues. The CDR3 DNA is TGTGCCAGCTCACCTTTACCCTACGAGCAGTACTTC. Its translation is CASSPLPYEQYF.

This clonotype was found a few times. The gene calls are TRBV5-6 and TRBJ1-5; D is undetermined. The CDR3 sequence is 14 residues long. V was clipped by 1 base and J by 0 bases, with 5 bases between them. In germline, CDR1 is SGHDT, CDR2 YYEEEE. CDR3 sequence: CASSLRGSNQPQHF. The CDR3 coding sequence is TGTGCCAGCAGCTTGCGTGGTAGCAATCAGCCCCAGCATTTT. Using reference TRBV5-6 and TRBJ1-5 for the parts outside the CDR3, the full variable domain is DAGVTQSPTHLIKTRGQQVTLRCSPKSGHDTVSWYQQALGQGPQFIFQYYEEEERQRGNFPDRFSGHQFPNYSSELNVNALLLGDSALYLCASSLRGSNQPQHFGDGTRLSIL.